What follows are 4 T cell receptor beta chains derived from one specimen sequenced in a study of OX40 agonist ivuxolimab in advanced cancers. Clones were sequenced by immunoSEQ multiplex PCR, and TCRdb holds only the in-frame ones, with some missing. Among some 43,000 clones, approximately 86% were seen once, and the ten largest hold under 40%. The sample was CD4+ or CD8+ T cells sorted from blood, taken in a trial of the OX40 agonist ivuxolimab. The receptors here all came from an adult with an advanced solid tumor such as melanoma, head and neck, liver or kidney cancer.

The rearrangement uses TRBV7-8 and TRBJ2-7; D not certain. The CDR3 contains 16 residues. Germline assignment: CDR1 SGHVS and CDR2 FQNEAQ. V lost 5 bases to trimming and J lost 5 bases, with 22 bases between them. The CDR3, as DNA: TGTGCCAGCAGCCCATACCGGCCCCTGGGTTCCAACGAGCAGTACTTC. Translated: CASSPYRPLGSNEQYF.

The V gene is TRBV18, the J gene TRBJ1-1; tentatively, D is TRBD1 (5 bases). The germline V gene encodes CDR1 KGHSH and CDR2 LQKENI. The CDR3 has 16 amino acids. Trimming cost V 0 bases and J 1 base, with 12 bases left between them. The CDR3, as DNA: TGTGCCAGCTCACCACCGGGGAGGGGCCCGAACACTGAAGCTTTCTTT. It is translated as CASSPPGRGPNTEAFF.

This rearrangement joins TRBV7-2 to TRBJ2-1; D perhaps matches TRBD2 (6 bases). CDR1 and CDR2 from the germline V gene are SGHTA and FQGNSA. The V end lost 2 bases, the J end lost 4 bases, and 12 bases lay between the germline ends. The CDR3 loop spans 15 amino acids. The CDR3 spells CASSLLRGDYNEQFF. DNA of the CDR3: TGTGCCAGCAGCTTACTCCGCGGGGATTACAATGAGCAGTTCTTC.

CDR3 coding DNA: TGTGCCAGCTCACCACCGCTACTTCATAACCAAGAGACCCAGTACTTC. Protein sequence: CASSPPLLHNQETQYF. V gene TRBV18 combines with J gene TRBJ2-5; D is unresolved. Germline V gene data show CDR1 as KGHSH and CDR2 as LQKENI. Trimming stripped 0 bases from V and 0 bases from J, with 11 bases between. CDR3 size: 16 residues.